The 28 T cell receptor beta chains below were found in one sample sequenced in a study of T-cell reconstitution after alpha-beta-depleted transplantation in children. Unique molecular identifiers were incorporated when the TCRbeta library was constructed. TCRdb recomputed calls from the PCR reads with MiXCR, one row per CDR3 protein. In the table there are approximately 82,000 distinct CDR3 sequences, 15% to 17% of which are singletons. This material consisted of PBMCs, mostly from graft donor cells, taken 180 days after TCRalphabeta/CD19-depleted stem cell transplant. The receptors stem from a male patient under 10 years old who had a stem cell transplant for acute lymphoblastic leukemia, so the T cells may come from the graft donor.

V is TRBV20-1 and J is TRBJ2-7; TRBD1 or TRBD2 may be the D gene (7 bases each). Germline CDR1 and CDR2: DFQATT and SNEGSKA (reference sequence). The CDR3 covers 15 residues. Trimming shortened V by 1 base and J by 5 bases, and 18 bases separated the two germline ends. The CDR3 loop reads CSARGEGAGYNEQYF. CDR3 in DNA: TGCAGTGCTAGAGGGGAGGGGGCAGGGTACAACGAGCAGTACTTC.

This clonotype turned up a few times. CDR3 loop: CASSSSGLAPAYEQYF. In nucleotides, the CDR3 is TGTGCCAGCAGCTCTAGTGGCCTAGCGCCTGCCTACGAGCAGTACTTC. V usage is TRBV11-2 and J usage is TRBJ2-7; D might be TRBD2 (6 bases). CDR3 length equals 16 residues. Deletions cut 4 bases from V and 2 bases from J, with 18 bases between. The V gene's germline CDR1 is SGHAT and CDR2 FQNNGV.

Only a few counts were recorded for this clonotype. The CDR3 DNA sequence: TGTGCCAGCAGCCCCCGAACAGGGTTCGGTAATTCACCCCTCCACTTT. Residues: CASSPRTGFGNSPLHF. V gene TRBV7-9 combines with J gene TRBJ1-6, with a weak D call TRBD1 (6 bases). The germline gives CDR1 SEHNR, CDR2 FQNEAQ (reference sequence). This CDR3 comprises 16 residues. Trimming took off 5 bases at V and 6 bases at J, with 17 bases between the two ends. Supplemented by reference TRBV7-9 and TRBJ1-6, the full variable domain reads DTGVSQNPRHKITKRGQNVTFRCDPISEHNRLYWYRQTLGQGPEFLTYFQNEAQLEKSRLLSDRFSAERPKGSFSTLEIQRTEQGDSAMYLCASSPRTGFGNSPLHFGNGTRLTVT.

The chain combines TRBV27 with TRBJ2-7; D perhaps matches TRBD2 (6 bases). CDR1 is MNHEY, CDR2 SMNVEV, per germline (reference sequence). With 0 bases removed from V and 3 bases from J, the gap between germline ends came to 15 bases. The CDR3 length is 16 residues. This CDR3 is CASSLSLTRPLYEQYF. The DNA for the CDR3 is TGTGCCAGCAGTTTATCCCTGACTAGGCCGCTCTACGAGCAGTACTTC.

This chain joins TRBV6-2 or TRBV6-3 and TRBJ2-1; 7 bases match TRBD2. CDR1 MNHEY and CDR2 SVGEGT come from the germline V gene. Losses at the gene ends were 7 bases for V and 2 bases for J; bases not matched to a gene: 11. CDR3 length: 16 residues. The CDR3 bases are TGTGCCAGCAACGCCGCGCCCGCGGGGGCCTACAATGAGCAGTTCTTC. Translated, it gives CASNAAPAGAYNEQFF.

Written as DNA, the CDR3 is TGCGCCAGCAGCTTGGAGGCCGGGACAGGGTCCTACGAGCAGTACTTC. Translating gives CASSLEAGTGSYEQYF. V gene TRBV5-1 combines with J gene TRBJ2-7; 9 positions agree with TRBD1. This CDR3 contains 16 residues. Germline loops: CDR1 SGHRS, CDR2 YFSETQ. Unmatched junction bases numbered 5, after V lost 0 bases and J lost 1 base.

This chain connects TRBV7-8 to TRBJ1-2; D gene uncertain. Germline assignment: CDR1 SGHVS and CDR2 FQNEAQ. The V and J ends lost 5 bases and 4 bases respectively, with 14 bases between them. CDR3 length equals 14 residues. CDR3 protein: CASSPTDRLYGYTF. The DNA for the CDR3 is TGTGCCAGCAGCCCGACGGACCGACTCTATGGCTACACCTTC.

A few counts support this clonotype. The chain employs TRBV13 and TRBJ2-3, with D tentatively TRBD2 (5 bases). Germline loops: CDR1 PRHDT, CDR2 FYEKMQ (reference sequence). Trimming took 0 bases from V and 2 from J, leaving 12 bases between them. The CDR3 loop spans 16 amino acids. The DNA for the CDR3 is TGTGCCAGCAGCTTAGGAGCGGCGGGTTACACAGATACGCAGTATTTT. Translation gives CASSLGAAGYTDTQYF.

Only a few counts were recorded for this clonotype. The rearrangement joins TRBV12-3 or TRBV12-4 to TRBJ1-2; the match to TRBD1 covers 9 bases. J was trimmed by 4 bases and V by 5 bases; bases with no gene match: 8. There are 15 residues in the CDR3. The CDR3 nucleotides read TGTGCCAGCAGTCCGGGACAGGGCGTCGCCTATGGCTACACCTTC. This translates into CASSPGQGVAYGYTF.

This clonotype was observed a few times. The J gene is TRBJ2-7, the V gene TRBV6-2 or TRBV6-3; unclear D gene. Germline V gene data show CDR1 as MNHEY and CDR2 as SVGEGT. The V gene lost 6 bases and the J gene lost 5 bases, with 14 bases spanning the gap. This CDR3 region has 13 residues. Here the CDR3 reads CASRDGGPDEQYF. The DNA of the CDR3 is TGTGCCAGCAGGGACGGTGGTCCTGACGAGCAGTACTTC.

This chain uses TRBV10-3 with TRBJ2-7, with 9 bases that match TRBD1. In germline, CDR1 is ENHRY, CDR2 SYGVKD. The length of the CDR3 is 14 residues. Losses at the gene ends were 10 bases for V and 4 bases for J; bases not matched to a gene: 11. DNA for the CDR3: TGTGCCAGTCAGACCGGGACAGGGCAATACGAGCAGTACTTC. This encodes CASQTGTGQYEQYF.

The V gene is TRBV5-1, the J gene TRBJ2-1; D may be TRBD2 (5 bases). The CDR3 consists of 18 residues. Germline CDR1 and CDR2: SGHRS and YFSETQ. The V and J ends lost 0 bases and 2 bases respectively, with 18 bases between them. DNA for the CDR3: TGCGCCAGCAGCTTGGGCGGACTCTCCTTCAGCACCTACAATGAGCAGTTCTTC. It codes for CASSLGGLSFSTYNEQFF.

This chain joins TRBV2 and TRBJ2-5; D ambiguous. The CDR3 extends over 14 amino acids. Trimming stripped 1 base from V and 4 bases from J, with 10 bases between. The germline CDR1 and CDR2 sequences are SNHLY and FYNNEI. This CDR3 reads CASSEGETGETQYF. CDR3 bases: TGTGCCAGCAGTGAAGGAGAGACCGGAGAGACCCAGTACTTC.

The chain joins TRBV28 to TRBJ2-1; 10 nucleotides align to TRBD2. The germline gives CDR1 MDHEN, CDR2 SYDVKM. The trim removed 3 bases at V and 0 bases at J, leaving 8 bases unmatched. This CDR3 is built from 18 residues. CDR3 DNA: TGTGCCAGCAGTTTTGACCTAGCGGGGGAACCCTCCTACAATGAGCAGTTCTTC. As protein: CASSFDLAGEPSYNEQFF.

The V call is TRBV7-2, the J call TRBJ1-2; the D is unclear. The V end was cut by 4 bases, the J end by 2 bases, with 8 bases between. CDR3 length equals 13 residues. Germline V gene lookup returns CDR1 SGHTA and CDR2 FQGNSA. CDR3 loop: CASSSERNYGYTF. The CDR3 region has the DNA TGTGCCAGCAGCTCCGAAAGGAACTATGGCTACACCTTC. The full variable domain, its missing parts supplied by reference TRBV7-2 and TRBJ1-2, is GAGVSQSPSNKVTEKGKDVELRCDPISGHTALYWYRQSLGQGLEFLIYFQGNSAPDKSGLPSDRFSAERTGGSVSTLTIQRTQQEDSAVYLCASSSERNYGYTFGSGTRLTVV.

This chain connects TRBV6-1 to TRBJ2-7; 8 nucleotides line up with TRBD1. The germline V gene encodes CDR1 MNHNS and CDR2 SASEGT. CDR3 length equals 13 residues. The V gene end was trimmed by 6 bases and the J gene end by 5 bases; junction bases not matched to a gene: 6. As DNA, the CDR3 is TGTGCCAGCAGCCGGACAGGGTCACACGAGCAGTACTTC. This sequence encodes CASSRTGSHEQYF.

This clonotype was observed a few times. V usage is TRBV5-1 and J usage is TRBJ2-2, with TRBD1 matching 9 bases. The CDR3 totals 16 residues. Germline-derived CDR1 and CDR2 are SGHRS and YFSETQ. J gave up 0 bases and V 4 bases, and 4 bases lay outside the gene matches. CDR3 DNA sequence: TGCGCCAGCAGCGCGGACAGGGGCGCGAACACCGGGGAGCTGTTTTTT. Amino acid sequence: CASSADRGANTGELFF.

CDR3 loop: CASSPSWLRELFF. The CDR3 nucleotides read TGCGCCAGCAGCCCATCGTGGTTGCGGGAGCTGTTTTTT. The chain joins TRBV5-1 to TRBJ2-2, with D unclear. Germline V gene data show CDR1 as SGHRS and CDR2 as YFSETQ. Between the trimmed V and J ends, which lost 4 bases and 9 bases, there was a span of 13 bases. This CDR3 region has 13 residues.

This clonotype turned up a few times. The chain uses TRBV20-1 and TRBJ2-7; D possibly corresponds to TRBD2 (6 bases). CDR1 is DFQATT and CDR2 is SNEGSKA in the germline V gene (reference sequence). V lost 3 bases to trimming and J lost 2 bases, with 20 bases between them. The CDR3 is made up of 16 amino acids. CDR3: CSARASGTPRAYEQYF. CDR3 bases: TGCAGTGCTAGGGCCTCCGGGACTCCCCGGGCCTACGAGCAGTACTTC.

This clonotype turned up a few times. The J gene is TRBJ1-1, the V gene TRBV6-1; 10 positions match TRBD1. V trimming: 7 bases; J trimming: 0 bases; junction bases outside the gene matches: 8. The germline V gene has CDR1 MNHNS and CDR2 SASEGT. The CDR3 has 16 amino acids. The CDR3 DNA is TGTGCCAGCACCACCCGACAGGGGGCCCTGAACACTGAAGCTTTCTTT. It specifies CASTTRQGALNTEAFF.

This clonotype was seen ten or more times. The chain employs TRBV4-2 and TRBJ1-1; perhaps TRBD1 as D (5 bases). CDR1 is LGHNA, CDR2 YNFKEQ, per germline. The CDR3 is 15 residues long. The V gene lost 0 bases and the J gene lost 5 bases, with 13 bases spanning the gap. The DNA for the CDR3 is TGTGCCAGCAGCCAAGATACCGGGGAGGGGACTGAAGCTTTCTTT. Residues: CASSQDTGEGTEAFF.

The chain couples TRBV19 to TRBJ2-2; D is unclear. This CDR3 has 15 residues. Deletions cut 5 bases from V and 4 bases from J, with 14 bases between. Germline assignment: CDR1 LNHDA and CDR2 SQIVND (reference sequence). The CDR3 nucleotides read TGTGCCAGTAGTCCGCTGCCAGGCTCCACCGGGGAGCTGTTTTTT. Translation gives CASSPLPGSTGELFF.

This chain uses TRBV20-1 with TRBJ2-1; a weak D match, TRBD2 (5 bases). Germline CDR1 is DFQATT and CDR2 is SNEGSKA (reference sequence). The length of the CDR3 is 15 residues. The germline V and J ends were trimmed by 1 base and 7 bases, with 17 bases remaining between them. The CDR3 DNA sequence: TGCAGTGCTAGAGGTGCTAGCTCCGGGGTAAATGAGCAGTTCTTC. Residues: CSARGASSGVNEQFF.

The chain recombines TRBV24-1 with TRBJ2-1; D ambiguous. This CDR3 comprises 16 residues. Trimming left V 0 bases short and J 0 bases short, with 8 bases between. CDR1 and CDR2 from the germline V gene are KGHDR and SFDVKD. CDR3 sequence: CATSDLKPLSYNEQFF. CDR3 in DNA: TGTGCCACCAGTGATTTGAAACCGCTCTCCTACAATGAGCAGTTCTTC.

A few counts support this clonotype. The chain uses TRBV5-1 and TRBJ2-7, with 11 nucleotides matching TRBD2. V dropped 4 bases and J dropped 2; count of bases not matched to a gene: 5. The CDR3 extends over 15 amino acids. Germline V gene sequence: CDR1 SGHRS, CDR2 YFSETQ. CDR3 DNA sequence: TGCGCCAGCAGCCCTAGACTAGCGGGACCCTACGAGCAGTACTTC. Amino acid sequence: CASSPRLAGPYEQYF.

The J gene is TRBJ1-1, the V gene TRBV11-1, with 8 bases identical to TRBD1. Germline V gene lookup returns CDR1 SGHAT and CDR2 FQDESV (reference sequence). CDR3 size: 19 residues. Trimming removed 1 base from V and 8 bases from J; junction bases left unmatched: 21. Written as DNA, the CDR3 is TGTGCCAGCAGCTTAGGTTGGCGCCGGACAGGGAATGATATGTTCGAAGCTTTCTTT. It encodes CASSLGWRRTGNDMFEAFF.

This clonotype has only a few counts. The V gene is TRBV20-1, the J gene TRBJ1-2, with D perhaps matching TRBD1 (5 bases). The CDR3 is 13 residues long. Germline V gene data show CDR1 as DFQATT and CDR2 as SNEGSKA (reference sequence). The V gene lost 0 bases and the J gene lost 6 bases, with 11 bases spanning the gap. The CDR3 reads CSARDRGEHGYTF. CDR3 coding DNA: TGCAGTGCTAGAGATAGAGGGGAGCATGGCTACACCTTC.

The CDR3 here is CASSSGWRGGHQETQYF. Here the CDR3 DNA reads TGTGCCAGCAGCTCGGGGTGGCGGGGGGGCCACCAAGAGACCCAGTACTTC. The V gene is TRBV2, the J gene TRBJ2-5, with TRBD2 matching over 9 bases. Germline trimming cut 6 bases from V and 0 bases from J; bases unmatched to any gene: 11. This CDR3 region has 17 residues. CDR1 and CDR2 from the germline V gene are SNHLY and FYNNEI.